The entry below describes one TCR beta chain. What it recognizes is unknown. This entry belongs to a study of radiotherapy plus CTLA-4 blockade in lung cancer. Turning to the study itself: Objective response rate was roughly 19%; disease control rate, around 31%. Study-wide results and caveats: Per reports, early blood T cell clone dynamics, plus interferon-beta, forecast response most strongly. The study found tumor-derived TCR clones expanded in blood after radiotherapy plus ipilimumab.

The length of the CDR3 is 16 residues. The germline gives CDR1 MDHEN, CDR2 SYDVKM. V shed 5 bases and J 1 base; nucleotides not matched to a gene: 10. Using immunoSEQ multiplex PCR, the repertoire was profiled, and TCRdb retains in-frame clones only, with some absent. The sample yields about 100,000 clones, around 82% seen once. Focal radiation plus CTLA-4 blockade with ipilimumab was given to patients with chemo-refractory metastatic non-small-cell lung cancer. This chain links TRBV28 with TRBJ1-1; 7 nucleotides line up with TRBD1. The starting material was peripheral blood, obtained from a patient treated with radiotherapy plus ipilimumab. The source is a human donor with non-small cell lung cancer who had stable disease on radiotherapy plus ipilimumab. CDR3 sequence: CASSQITGAGNTEAFF. The DNA of the CDR3 is TGTGCCAGCAGTCAAATCACAGGGGCAGGGAACACTGAAGCTTTCTTT.